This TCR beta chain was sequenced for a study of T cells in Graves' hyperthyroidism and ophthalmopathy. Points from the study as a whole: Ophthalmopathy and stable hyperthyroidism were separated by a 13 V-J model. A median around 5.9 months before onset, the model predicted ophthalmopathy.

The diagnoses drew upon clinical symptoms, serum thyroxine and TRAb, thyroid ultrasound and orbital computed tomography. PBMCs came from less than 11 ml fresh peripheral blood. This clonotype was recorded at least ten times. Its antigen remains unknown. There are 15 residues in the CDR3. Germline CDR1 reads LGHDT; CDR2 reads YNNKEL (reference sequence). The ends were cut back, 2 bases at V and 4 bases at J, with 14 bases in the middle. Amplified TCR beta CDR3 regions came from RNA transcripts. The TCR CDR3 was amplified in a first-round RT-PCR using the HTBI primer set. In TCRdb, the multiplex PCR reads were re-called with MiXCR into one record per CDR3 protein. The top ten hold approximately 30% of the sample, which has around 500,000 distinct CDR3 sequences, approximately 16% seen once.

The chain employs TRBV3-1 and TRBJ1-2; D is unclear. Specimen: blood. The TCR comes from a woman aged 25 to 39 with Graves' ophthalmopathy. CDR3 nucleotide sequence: TGTGCCAGCAGCCAACGAGGGTCTGGCCTCTATGGCTACACCTTC. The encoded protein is CASSQRGSGLYGYTF.